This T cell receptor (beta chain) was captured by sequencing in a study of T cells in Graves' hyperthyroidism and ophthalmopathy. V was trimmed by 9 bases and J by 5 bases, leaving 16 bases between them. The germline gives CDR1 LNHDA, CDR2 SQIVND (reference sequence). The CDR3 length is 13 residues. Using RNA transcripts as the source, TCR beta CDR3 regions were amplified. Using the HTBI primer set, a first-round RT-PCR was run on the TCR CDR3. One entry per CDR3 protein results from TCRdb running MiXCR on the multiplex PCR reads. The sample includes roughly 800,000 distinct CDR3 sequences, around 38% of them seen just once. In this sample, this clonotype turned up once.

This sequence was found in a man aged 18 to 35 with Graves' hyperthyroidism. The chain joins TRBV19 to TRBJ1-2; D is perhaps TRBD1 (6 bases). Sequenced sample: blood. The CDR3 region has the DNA TGTGCCAGCGCTCCCGGGACACCTTATGGCTACACCTTC. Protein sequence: CASAPGTPYGYTF.